This T cell receptor (beta chain) was observed in a study of CD8 T cells in Susac syndrome. In blood CD8+ and CD4+ T cells, TCR beta underwent sequencing. Per the germline V gene, CDR1 is LNHDA and CDR2 is SQIVND (reference sequence). The CDR3 totals 14 residues. V was clipped by 5 bases and J by 3 bases, with 14 bases between them. RNA, at about 0.45 to 1 ug, was reverse transcribed with random hexamers. A multiplex approach, immunoSEQ multiplex PCR, amplified TCR beta CDR3 across 54 Vbeta and 13 Jbeta. MiXCR was run by TCRdb on the immunoSEQ multiplex PCR reads, yielding one entry per CDR3 protein. The data hold about 200,000 distinct CDR3 sequences, with 95% observed a single time.

Sequencing input: CD4+ T cells from PBMCs. This chain uses TRBV19 with TRBJ2-7; D is perhaps TRBD1 or TRBD2 (5 bases each). The TCR sequence derives from a human donor in good health. The CDR3 DNA reads TGTGCCAGTAGTTCCCGGGACGGCCTCTACGAGCAGTACTTC. It translates to CASSSRDGLYEQYF. Full variable domain (missing parts from reference TRBV19 and TRBJ2-7): DGGITQSPKYLFRKEGQNVTLSCEQNLNHDAMYWYRQDPGQGLRLIYYSQIVNDFQKGDIAEGYSVSREKKESFPLTVTSAQKNPTAFYLCASSSRDGLYEQYFGPGTRLTVT.